The clone carrying this TCR beta chain was recorded once. What it binds is not known. This sample is part of a study of OX40 agonist ivuxolimab in advanced cancers. As for the study in general: Patients got intravenous ivuxolimab at 0.01 to 10 mg/kg every 2 weeks.

V shed 5 bases and J 2 bases; nucleotides not matched to a gene: 6. The CDR3 runs 15 residues. Germline lookup yields CDR1 SGHRS and CDR2 YFSETQ. Measured with immunoSEQ multiplex PCR; TCRdb has only the in-frame clones, and not every one. Of tens of thousands of clones in the sample, 89% were seen once. Notes on the study in general: CD8+ T cells were the subset that, on average, had more expanded clones than CD4+.

The specimen was CD4+ or CD8+ T cells sorted from blood, collected in a trial of the OX40 agonist ivuxolimab. The rearrangement uses TRBV5-1 and TRBJ1-1; TRBD1 agrees at 10 bases. The TCR was taken from an adult with an advanced solid tumor such as melanoma, head and neck, liver or kidney cancer. CDR3 DNA: TGCGCCAGCAGTTGGACAGGGGGGACTAACACTGAAGCTTTCTTT. Its protein product is CASSWTGGTNTEAFF.